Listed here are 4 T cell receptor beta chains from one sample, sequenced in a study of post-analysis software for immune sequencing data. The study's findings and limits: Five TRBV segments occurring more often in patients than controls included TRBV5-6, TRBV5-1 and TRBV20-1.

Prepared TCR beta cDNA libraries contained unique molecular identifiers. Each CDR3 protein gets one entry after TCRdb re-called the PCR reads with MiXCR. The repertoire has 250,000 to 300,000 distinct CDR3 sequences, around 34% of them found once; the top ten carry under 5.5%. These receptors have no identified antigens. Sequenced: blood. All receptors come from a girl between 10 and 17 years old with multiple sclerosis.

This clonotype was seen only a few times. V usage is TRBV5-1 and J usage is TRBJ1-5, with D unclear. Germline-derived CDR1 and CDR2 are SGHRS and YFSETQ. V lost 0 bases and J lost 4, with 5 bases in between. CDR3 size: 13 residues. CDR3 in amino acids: CASSLVGNQPQHF. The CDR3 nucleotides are TGCGCCAGCAGCTTGGTCGGAAATCAGCCCCAGCATTTT.

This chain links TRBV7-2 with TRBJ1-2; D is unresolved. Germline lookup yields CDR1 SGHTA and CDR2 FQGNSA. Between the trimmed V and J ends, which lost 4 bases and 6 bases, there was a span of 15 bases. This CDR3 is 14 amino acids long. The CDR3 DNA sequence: TGTGCCAGCAGCTATTTCTCGGGGAGTGATGGCTACACCTTC. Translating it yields CASSYFSGSDGYTF.

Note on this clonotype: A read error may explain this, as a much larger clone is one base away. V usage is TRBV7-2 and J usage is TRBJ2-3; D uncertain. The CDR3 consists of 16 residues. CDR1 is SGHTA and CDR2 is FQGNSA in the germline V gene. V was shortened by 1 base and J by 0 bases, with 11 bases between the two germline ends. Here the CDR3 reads CASSLVRTDSTDTQYF. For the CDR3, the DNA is TGTGCCAGCAGCTTAGTAAGGACGGATAGCACAGATACGCAGTATTTT.

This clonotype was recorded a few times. The CDR3 DNA reads TGCAGCGTTGAGGGAATTAGCGGGGCCGGCCCCTATGAGCAGTTCTTC. Amino acid sequence: CSVEGISGAGPYEQFF. The V and J genes are TRBV29-1 and TRBJ2-1, with 8 bases aligning to TRBD2. With V trimmed by 3 bases and J by 8 bases, 15 bases remained unmatched. CDR3 length: 16 amino acids. Germline V gene sequence: CDR1 SQVTM, CDR2 ANQGSEA.